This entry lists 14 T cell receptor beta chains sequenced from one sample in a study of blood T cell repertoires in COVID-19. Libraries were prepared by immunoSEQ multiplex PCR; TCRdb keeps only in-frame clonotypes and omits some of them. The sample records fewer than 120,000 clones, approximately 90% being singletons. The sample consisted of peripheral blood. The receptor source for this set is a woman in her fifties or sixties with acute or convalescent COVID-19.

Written as DNA, the CDR3 is TGTGCCAGCAGCTTAGGGGTAGGGACAGGGTCCTACGAGCAGTACTTC. This sequence encodes CASSLGVGTGSYEQYF. The chain links TRBV7-9 to TRBJ2-7; 9 bases are a match to TRBD1. The ends lost 1 base at V and 1 base at J; junction bases unmatched: 5. CDR1 is SEHNR, CDR2 FQNEAQ, per germline (reference sequence). This CDR3 spans 16 amino acids.

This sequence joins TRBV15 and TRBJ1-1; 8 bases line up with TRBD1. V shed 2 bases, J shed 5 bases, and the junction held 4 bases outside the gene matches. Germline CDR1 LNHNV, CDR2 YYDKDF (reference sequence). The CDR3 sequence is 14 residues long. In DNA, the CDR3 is TGTGCCACCAGCAGAAGGACAGGGCGGACTGAAGCTTTCTTT. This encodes CATSRRTGRTEAFF.

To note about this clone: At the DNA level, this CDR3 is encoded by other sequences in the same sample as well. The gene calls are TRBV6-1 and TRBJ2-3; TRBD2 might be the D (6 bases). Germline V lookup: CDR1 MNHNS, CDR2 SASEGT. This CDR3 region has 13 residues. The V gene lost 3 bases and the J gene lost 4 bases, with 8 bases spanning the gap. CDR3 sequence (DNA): TGTGCCAGCAGTGAGCGGGGCGCAGATACGCAGTATTTT. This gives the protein CASSERGADTQYF.

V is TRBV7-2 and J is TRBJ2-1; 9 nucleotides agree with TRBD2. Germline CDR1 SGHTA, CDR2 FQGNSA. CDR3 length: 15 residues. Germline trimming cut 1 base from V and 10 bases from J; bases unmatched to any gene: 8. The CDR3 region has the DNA TGTGCCAGCAGCTTAGAATCCCTAGCGGGGACAGAGCAGTTCTTC. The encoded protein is CASSLESLAGTEQFF.

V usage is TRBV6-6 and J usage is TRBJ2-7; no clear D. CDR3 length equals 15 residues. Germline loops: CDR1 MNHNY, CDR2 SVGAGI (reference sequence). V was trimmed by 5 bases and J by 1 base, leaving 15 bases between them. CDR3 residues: CASSQTQSQSYEQYF. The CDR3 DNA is TGTGCCAGCAGTCAGACACAGTCCCAATCCTACGAGCAGTACTTC.

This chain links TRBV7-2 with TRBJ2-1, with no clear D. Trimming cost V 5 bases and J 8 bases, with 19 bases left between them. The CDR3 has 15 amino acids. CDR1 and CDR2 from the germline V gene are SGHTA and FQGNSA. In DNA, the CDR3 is TGTGCCAGCAGCCAGAGCGCTCCCAGCTTCCATGAGCAGTTCTTC. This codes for CASSQSAPSFHEQFF.

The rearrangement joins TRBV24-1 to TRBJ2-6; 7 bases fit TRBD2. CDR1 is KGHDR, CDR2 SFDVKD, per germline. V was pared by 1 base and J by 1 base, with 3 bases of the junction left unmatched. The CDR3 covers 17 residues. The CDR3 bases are TGTGCCACCAGTGATTTCGGGGGGACGTCTGGGGCCAACGTCCTGACTTTC. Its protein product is CATSDFGGTSGANVLTF.

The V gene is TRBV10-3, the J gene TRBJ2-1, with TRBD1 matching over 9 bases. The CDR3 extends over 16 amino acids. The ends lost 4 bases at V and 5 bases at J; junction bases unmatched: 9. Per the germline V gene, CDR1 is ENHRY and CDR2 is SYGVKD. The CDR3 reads CAISGNTGTGNNEQFF. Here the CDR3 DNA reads TGTGCCATCAGTGGCAATACCGGGACAGGGAACAATGAGCAGTTCTTC.

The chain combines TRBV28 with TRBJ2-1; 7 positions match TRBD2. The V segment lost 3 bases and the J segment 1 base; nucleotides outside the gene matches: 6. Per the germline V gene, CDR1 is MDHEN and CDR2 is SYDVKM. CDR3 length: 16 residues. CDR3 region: CASSFASSGSYNEQFF. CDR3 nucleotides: TGTGCCAGCAGTTTCGCGTCTAGCGGTTCCTACAATGAGCAGTTCTTC.

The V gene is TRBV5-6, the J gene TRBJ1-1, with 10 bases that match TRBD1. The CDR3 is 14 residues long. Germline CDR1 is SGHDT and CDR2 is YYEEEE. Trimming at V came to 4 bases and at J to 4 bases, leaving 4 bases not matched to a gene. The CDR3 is CASSLGQGTTEAFF. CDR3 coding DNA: TGTGCCAGCAGCCTGGGACAGGGGACCACTGAAGCTTTCTTT.

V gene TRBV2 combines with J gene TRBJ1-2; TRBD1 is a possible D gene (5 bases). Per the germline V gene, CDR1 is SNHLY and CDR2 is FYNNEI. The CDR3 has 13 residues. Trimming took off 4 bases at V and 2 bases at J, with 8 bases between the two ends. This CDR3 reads CASSGAGNYGYTF. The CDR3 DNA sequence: TGTGCCAGCAGTGGGGCAGGGAACTATGGCTACACCTTC.

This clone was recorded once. The CDR3 bases are TGTGCCAGCAAATATTCAGGGACTGGAAACACCATATATTTT. Protein sequence: CASKYSGTGNTIYF. J is TRBJ1-3 and V is TRBV6-5; D possibly corresponds to TRBD1 (5 bases). The CDR3 runs to 14 residues. V was trimmed by 7 bases and J by 2 bases, leaving 12 bases between them. Germline CDR1 reads MNHEY; CDR2 reads SVGAGI.

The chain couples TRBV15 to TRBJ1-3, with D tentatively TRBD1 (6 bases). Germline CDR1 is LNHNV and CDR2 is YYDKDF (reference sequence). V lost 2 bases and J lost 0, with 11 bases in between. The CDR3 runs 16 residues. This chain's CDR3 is CATSRSGQISGNTIYF. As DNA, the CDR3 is TGTGCCACCAGCAGATCTGGACAGATCTCTGGAAACACCATATATTTT.

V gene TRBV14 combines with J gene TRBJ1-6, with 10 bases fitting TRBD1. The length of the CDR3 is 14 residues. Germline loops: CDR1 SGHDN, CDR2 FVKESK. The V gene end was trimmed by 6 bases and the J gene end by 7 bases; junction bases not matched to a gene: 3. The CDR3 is CASRGTGVNSPLHF. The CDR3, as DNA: TGTGCCAGCAGGGGGACAGGGGTAAATTCACCCCTCCACTTT.